What follows are 26 T cell receptor beta chains derived from one specimen sequenced in a study of blood T cell repertoires in COVID-19 (dated by TCRdb to between 2020 and 2021). Library preparation was by the immunoSEQ multiplex PCR assay. TCRdb limited this immuneACCESS table to in-frame rearrangements with V and J called. A share of clones is missing; checked studies link under half to unresolved V genes, and the rest is unexplained. In this sample the table shows 120,000 to 150,000 clones, 75% to 90% of which occur a single time. The leading ten clones occupy around 4.8% of the sample. The sample comprised peripheral blood. These receptors all come from a human donor in a cohort sampled during active COVID-19.

The V call is TRBV30, the J call TRBJ1-5; D perhaps matches TRBD1 (6 bases). Germline values: CDR1 GTSNPN, CDR2 SVGIG (reference sequence). The CDR3 contains 12 residues. The germline V and J ends were trimmed by 5 bases and 5 bases, with 10 bases remaining between them. The DNA for the CDR3 is TGTGCCTGGGGAGGGGGGGATCAGCCCCAGCATTTT. It codes for CAWGGGDQPQHF.

This chain links TRBV7-9 with TRBJ2-3; possibly TRBD2 for D (6 bases). The V gene lost 5 bases and the J gene lost 0 bases, with 15 bases spanning the gap. The CDR3 is 16 residues long. Germline V gene lookup returns CDR1 SEHNR and CDR2 FQNEAQ (reference sequence). The CDR3 DNA sequence: TGTGCCAGCAGCACGTGGAGGGCTATAAGCACAGATACGCAGTATTTT. Its protein product is CASSTWRAISTDTQYF.

V is TRBV9 and J is TRBJ2-5; tentatively, D is TRBD1 (5 bases). The CDR3 extends over 14 amino acids. Germline-derived CDR1 and CDR2 are SGDLS and YYNGEE. V was clipped by 0 bases and J by 2 bases, with 8 bases between them. CDR3 in DNA: TGTGCCAGCAGCGTAGTTCCAGGGCAAGAGACCCAGTACTTC. Translated, it gives CASSVVPGQETQYF.

This sequence joins TRBV2 and TRBJ1-1, with 10 bases fitting TRBD1. The germline gives CDR1 SNHLY, CDR2 FYNNEI. J lost 5 bases, V lost 6 bases, and 6 bases had no gene match. This CDR3 is 14 amino acids long. Here the CDR3 reads CASSRDRGGTEAFF. CDR3 coding DNA: TGTGCCAGCAGCCGGGACAGGGGTGGGACTGAAGCTTTCTTT.

The chain couples TRBV23-1 to TRBJ1-1; perhaps TRBD1 as D (5 bases). TRBV23-1 is an ORF, with its function uncertain. CDR3 length equals 13 residues. For the CDR3, the DNA is TGCGCTCCCGGAGGAGGGAGGGGAACTGAAGCTTTCTTT. It specifies CAPGGGRGTEAFF.

The rearrangement links TRBV11-2 to TRBJ2-1; TRBD1 matches at 8 bases. The CDR3 runs to 14 residues. CDR1 and CDR2 from the germline V gene are SGHAT and FQNNGV. The J segment lost 0 bases and the V segment lost 7 bases, leaving 2 bases of the junction unmatched. The CDR3 protein is CASNRGSSYNEQFF. CDR3 DNA sequence: TGTGCCAGCAACAGGGGGAGCTCCTACAATGAGCAGTTCTTC. Based on the CDR3 plus reference TRBV11-2 and TRBJ2-1, the full variable domain is EAGVAQSPRYKIIEKRQSVAFWCNPISGHATLYWYQQILGQGPKLLIQFQNNGVVDDSQLPKDRFSAERLKGVDSTLKIQPAKLEDSAVYLCASNRGSSYNEQFFGPGTRLTVL.

This clone was counted a few times. This chain links TRBV5-4 with TRBJ1-6, with TRBD1 identical over 7 bases. V lost 7 bases and J lost 9; bases outside the gene matches: 10. Germline CDR1 SGHNT, CDR2 YYREEE (reference sequence). The CDR3 is made up of 14 amino acids. The CDR3 coding sequence is TGTGCCAGCTCGGGTGACAGGGTTTCTTCACCCCTCCACTTT. Translation: CASSGDRVSSPLHF.

The rearrangement uses TRBV9 and TRBJ2-3, with D possibly being TRBD1 (6 bases). Deletions cut 0 bases from V and 0 bases from J, with 11 bases between. CDR1 SGDLS and CDR2 YYNGEE come from the germline V gene. This CDR3 contains 16 residues. CDR3 DNA: TGTGCCAGCAGCGTAGCTCAGGGGCGGAGCACAGATACGCAGTATTTT. Amino acid sequence: CASSVAQGRSTDTQYF.

This chain uses TRBV5-6 with TRBJ1-2; D ambiguous. The CDR3 has 12 amino acids. The germline CDR1 and CDR2 sequences are SGHDT and YYEEEE. V gave up 4 bases and J gave up 5 bases, with 9 bases separating them. The CDR3: CASSPLGYGYTF. CDR3 DNA sequence: TGTGCCAGCAGCCCGCTAGGATATGGCTACACCTTC. Full variable domain (outside the CDR3, taken from reference TRBV5-6 and TRBJ1-2): DAGVTQSPTHLIKTRGQQVTLRCSPKSGHDTVSWYQQALGQGPQFIFQYYEEEERQRGNFPDRFSGHQFPNYSSELNVNALLLGDSALYLCASSPLGYGYTFGSGTRLTVV.

This CDR3 is CASSPGQEYNEQFF. CDR3 bases: TGTGCCAGCAGCCCGGGACAGGAGTACAATGAGCAGTTCTTC. The chain carries TRBV7-3 and TRBJ2-1, with 8 bases fitting TRBD1. The length of the CDR3 is 14 residues. CDR1 is SGHTA and CDR2 is FQGTGA in the germline V gene. V lost 5 bases, J lost 4 bases, and 4 bases stayed unmatched.

This chain joins TRBV19 and TRBJ1-2; 9 positions match TRBD1. V was pared by 6 bases and J by 3 bases, with 2 bases of the junction left unmatched. Germline V CDR1 and CDR2: LNHDA, SQIVND (reference sequence). This CDR3 has 13 amino acids. The DNA for the CDR3 is TGTGCCAGTAGGCGACAGGGGGACTATGGCTACACCTTC. It translates to CASRRQGDYGYTF.

The genes are TRBV2 and TRBJ2-5; 7 bases match TRBD1. Germline assignment: CDR1 SNHLY and CDR2 FYNNEI. V was clipped by 7 bases and J by 4 bases; unmatched bases: 6. The CDR3 is 13 residues long. Written as DNA, the CDR3 is TGTGCCAGCATCCGACAGGGACGAGAGACCCAGTACTTC. Its translation: CASIRQGRETQYF.

The chain joins TRBV7-6 to TRBJ2-1; 9 bases agree with TRBD2. From germline, CDR1 is SGHVS and CDR2 FNYEAQ. The junction had 16 bases not matched to a gene; V was cut back by 5 bases and J by 8 bases. This CDR3 contains 17 residues. CDR3 sequence reads: CASSPSWGGRALYEQFF. In DNA, the CDR3 is TGTGCCAGCAGCCCTTCGTGGGGCGGGAGGGCCCTCTATGAGCAGTTCTTC.

This sequence joins TRBV4-1 and TRBJ2-5; tentatively, D is TRBD1 (6 bases). Germline CDR1 and CDR2: MGHRA and YSYEKL. V was clipped by 1 base and J by 1 base, with 13 bases between them. CDR3 length: 16 amino acids. In nucleotides, the CDR3 is TGCGCCAGCAGCCAAGTGGGGGCGGAACTCCAAGAGACCCAGTACTTC. Amino acids: CASSQVGAELQETQYF.

The chain is built from TRBV5-5 and TRBJ1-1, with TRBD1 as a possible D gene (6 bases). The germline V and J ends were trimmed by 0 bases and 8 bases, with 14 bases remaining between them. This CDR3 comprises 14 residues. Per the germline V gene, CDR1 is SGHKS and CDR2 is YYEKEE (reference sequence). CDR3 protein: CASSLGHPRGEAFF. The CDR3 nucleotides are TGTGCCAGCAGCTTGGGGCACCCGAGGGGGGAAGCTTTCTTT.

The genes are TRBV19 and TRBJ1-4; the D gene is possibly TRBD1 (5 bases). V lost 3 bases, J lost 4 bases, and 9 bases lay in between. CDR3 size: 14 residues. CDR1 and CDR2 from the germline V gene are LNHDA and SQIVND (reference sequence). The CDR3 sequence: CASSMFRVNEKLFF. The CDR3 DNA is TGTGCCAGTAGTATGTTCAGGGTTAATGAAAAACTGTTTTTT.

This rearrangement joins TRBV5-6 to TRBJ2-3, with TRBD2 matching over 7 bases. With 0 bases clipped from V and 5 bases from J, the junction kept 3 bases outside the gene matches. There are 14 residues in the CDR3. The germline V gene encodes CDR1 SGHDT and CDR2 YYEEEE. The CDR3 region has the DNA TGTGCCAGCAGCTTGGGCGGGAGTTTAGATACGCAGTATTTT. Its protein is CASSLGGSLDTQYF. Drawing the rest from reference TRBV5-6 and TRBJ2-3, the complete variable domain is DAGVTQSPTHLIKTRGQQVTLRCSPKSGHDTVSWYQQALGQGPQFIFQYYEEEERQRGNFPDRFSGHQFPNYSSELNVNALLLGDSALYLCASSLGGSLDTQYFGPGTRLTVL.

This clone was found a few times. The genes are TRBV27 and TRBJ1-1; D unresolved. This CDR3 region has 13 residues. The germline gives CDR1 MNHEY, CDR2 SMNVEV (reference sequence). V lost 5 bases to trimming and J lost 4 bases, with 11 bases between them. The CDR3 DNA is TGTGCCAGCAGTCGTTCTACCGGCACTGAAGCTTTCTTT. It translates to CASSRSTGTEAFF.

The chain is built from TRBV9 and TRBJ1-2; 8 nucleotides align to TRBD1. V lost 2 bases, J lost 4 bases, and 13 bases stayed unmatched. This CDR3 has 17 amino acids. Germline loops: CDR1 SGDLS, CDR2 YYNGEE. The CDR3 spells CASSVVQGAPGGYGYTF. The CDR3 DNA is TGTGCCAGCAGCGTCGTCCAGGGGGCCCCAGGTGGCTATGGCTACACCTTC.

This clone turned up a few times. The V call is TRBV11-2, the J call TRBJ2-5; D possibly corresponds to TRBD1 (6 bases). Germline-derived CDR1 and CDR2 are SGHAT and FQNNGV. The CDR3 sequence is 15 residues long. V lost 5 bases, J lost 4 bases, and 17 bases lay in between. This chain's CDR3 is CASSPQQGMGETQYF. CDR3 coding DNA: TGTGCCAGCAGCCCCCAACAGGGAATGGGAGAGACCCAGTACTTC.

This chain's CDR3 is CASSRAGSSSDSSGNTIYF. As DNA, the CDR3 is TGTGCCAGCAGTCGCGCCGGGTCCAGCTCCGACAGCTCTGGAAACACCATATATTTT. The rearrangement uses TRBV4-2 and TRBJ1-3; D may be TRBD1 (5 bases). Germline V gene data show CDR1 as LGHNA and CDR2 as YNFKEQ. The CDR3 totals 19 residues. V lost 6 bases and J lost 0, with 24 bases in between.

V is TRBV5-6 and J is TRBJ1-2; 9 bases map to TRBD1. The V gene's germline CDR1 is SGHDT and CDR2 YYEEEE. The V segment lost 2 bases and the J segment 7 bases; nucleotides outside the gene matches: 12. The CDR3 totals 16 residues. The CDR3 DNA sequence: TGTGCCAGCAGCTTAACTCCGGGACAGGGTTTTGTTGGCTACACCTTC. It specifies CASSLTPGQGFVGYTF.

V and J are TRBV4-1 and TRBJ1-1, with a weak D call TRBD1 (6 bases). Trimming cost V 3 bases and J 5 bases, with 25 bases left between them. Germline loops: CDR1 MGHRA, CDR2 YSYEKL. The CDR3 runs to 18 residues. The DNA for the CDR3 is TGCGCCAGCAGCCAGGATAGTATACAGGGATTTTTGAGGACTGAAGCTTTCTTT. Its translation: CASSQDSIQGFLRTEAFF.

J is TRBJ2-3 and V is TRBV7-9, with D maybe TRBD2 (6 bases). Germline V gene lookup returns CDR1 SEHNR and CDR2 FQNEAQ (reference sequence). The V end lost 8 bases, the J end lost 2 bases, and 14 bases lay between the germline ends. The CDR3 totals 14 residues. CDR3 nucleotides: TGTGCCAGCTCACTTGGGGGGTACACAGATACGCAGTATTTT. Residues: CASSLGGYTDTQYF. Full variable domain (outside the CDR3, taken from reference TRBV7-9 and TRBJ2-3): DTGVSQNPRHKITKRGQNVTFRCDPISEHNRLYWYRQTLGQGPEFLTYFQNEAQLEKSRLLSDRFSAERPKGSFSTLEIQRTEQGDSAMYLCASSLGGYTDTQYFGPGTRLTVL.

V gene TRBV19 combines with J gene TRBJ1-1; perhaps TRBD1 as D (5 bases). Per the germline V gene, CDR1 is LNHDA and CDR2 is SQIVND (reference sequence). CDR3 length: 13 residues. V lost 8 bases to trimming and J lost 2 bases, with 12 bases between them. In DNA, the CDR3 is TGTGCCAGTCGGTGGGGGGAAAACACTGAAGCTTTCTTT. As protein: CASRWGENTEAFF.

This clone was seen a handful of times. The chain couples TRBV2 to TRBJ2-3, with a tentative D call TRBD2 (6 bases). Looked up from germline, CDR1 is SNHLY and CDR2 is FYNNEI. This CDR3 has 15 residues. The germline V and J ends were trimmed by 5 bases and 0 bases, with 12 bases remaining between them. The CDR3 nucleotides read TGTGCCAGCAGTACCGGACTAACCAGCACAGATACGCAGTATTTT. As protein: CASSTGLTSTDTQYF.